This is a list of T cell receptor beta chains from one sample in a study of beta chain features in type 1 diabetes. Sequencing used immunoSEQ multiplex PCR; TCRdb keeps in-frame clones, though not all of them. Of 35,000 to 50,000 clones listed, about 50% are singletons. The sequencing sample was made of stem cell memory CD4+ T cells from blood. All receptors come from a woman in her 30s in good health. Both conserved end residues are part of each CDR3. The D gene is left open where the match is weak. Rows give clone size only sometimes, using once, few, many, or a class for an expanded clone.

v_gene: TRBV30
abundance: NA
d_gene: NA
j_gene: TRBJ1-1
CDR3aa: CAWSGSGNTEAFF
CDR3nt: TGTGCCTGGTCAGGGTCGGGGAACACTGAAGCTTTCTTT

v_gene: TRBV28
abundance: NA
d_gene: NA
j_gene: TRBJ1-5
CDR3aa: CASRSTITGQPQHF
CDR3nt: TGTGCCAGCAGGTCTACAATAACGGGTCAGCCCCAGCATTTT

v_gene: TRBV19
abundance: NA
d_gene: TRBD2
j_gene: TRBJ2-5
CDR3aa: CASSIGPSSGRASGETQYF
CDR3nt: TGTGCCAGTAGTATAGGGCCTTCTAGCGGGAGGGCCAGTGGAGAGACCCAGTACTTC

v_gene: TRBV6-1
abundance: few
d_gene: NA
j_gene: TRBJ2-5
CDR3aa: CASSGQGLRETQYF
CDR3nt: TGTGCCAGCAGTGGGCAAGGACTAAGGGAGACCCAGTACTTC

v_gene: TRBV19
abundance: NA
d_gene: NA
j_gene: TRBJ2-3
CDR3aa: CASSITSGLYPDTQYF
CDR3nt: TGTGCCAGTAGTATTACCAGCGGGCTTTACCCAGATACGCAGTATTTT

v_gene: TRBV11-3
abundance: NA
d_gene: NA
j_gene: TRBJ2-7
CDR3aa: CASSLGRGIAGEQYF
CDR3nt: TGTGCCAGCAGCTTAGGGCGGGGCATCGCCGGGGAGCAGTACTTC

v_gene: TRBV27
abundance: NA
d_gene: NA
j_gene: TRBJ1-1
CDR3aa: CASSLLSQNTEAFF
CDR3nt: TGTGCCAGCAGTTTATTGTCCCAAAACACTGAAGCTTTCTTT

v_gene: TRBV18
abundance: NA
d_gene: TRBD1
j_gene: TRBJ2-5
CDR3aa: CASSRQGLQETQYF
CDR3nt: TGTGCCAGCTCGCGACAGGGGCTCCAAGAGACCCAGTACTTC

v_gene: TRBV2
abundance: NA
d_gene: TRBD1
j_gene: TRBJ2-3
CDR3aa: CASTTGVTDTQYF
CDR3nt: TGTGCCAGCACAACAGGGGTCACAGATACGCAGTATTTT

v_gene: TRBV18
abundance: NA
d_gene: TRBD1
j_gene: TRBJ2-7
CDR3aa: CASSPGQGREQYF
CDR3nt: TGTGCCAGCTCCCCGGGACAGGGGCGCGAGCAGTACTTC

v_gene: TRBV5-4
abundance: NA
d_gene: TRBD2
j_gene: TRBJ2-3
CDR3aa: CASSLAPAGGRDTQYF
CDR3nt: TGTGCCAGCAGCTTGGCCCCAGCGGGAGGACGGGATACGCAGTATTTT

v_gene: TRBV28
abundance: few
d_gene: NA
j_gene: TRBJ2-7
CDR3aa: CASYDGSYEQYF
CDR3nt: TGTGCCTCCTACGACGGGTCCTACGAGCAGTACTTC

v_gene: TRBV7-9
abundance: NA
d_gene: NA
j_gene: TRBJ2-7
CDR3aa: CAVNPDSPPYEQYF
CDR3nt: TGTGCCGTCAACCCGGACTCCCCTCCCTACGAGCAGTACTTC

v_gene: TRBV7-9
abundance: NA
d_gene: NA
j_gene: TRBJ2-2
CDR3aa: CASRVEPGTGELFF
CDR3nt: TGTGCCAGCAGAGTTGAACCGGGGACCGGGGAGCTGTTTTTT

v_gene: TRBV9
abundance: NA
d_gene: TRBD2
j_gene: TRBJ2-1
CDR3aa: CASSNKPGTSGTIQFF
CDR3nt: TGTGCCAGCAGCAATAAACCCGGGACTAGCGGCACGATTCAGTTCTTC

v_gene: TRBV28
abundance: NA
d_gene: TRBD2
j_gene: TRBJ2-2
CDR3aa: CASSSPSSGRRTGELFF
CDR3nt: TGTGCCAGCAGTTCCCCGTCTAGCGGGAGGCGAACCGGGGAGCTGTTTTTT

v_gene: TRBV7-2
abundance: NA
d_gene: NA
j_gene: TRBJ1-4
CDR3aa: CASSLIQGNEKLFF
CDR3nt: TGTGCCAGCAGCTTGATACAGGGTAACGAAAAACTGTTTTTT

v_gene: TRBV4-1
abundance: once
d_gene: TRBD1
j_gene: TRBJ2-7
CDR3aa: CASSHPGTAYEQYF
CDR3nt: TGCGCCAGCAGCCACCCCGGGACAGCATACGAGCAGTACTTC

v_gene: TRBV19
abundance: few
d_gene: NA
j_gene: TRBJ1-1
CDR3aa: CASSIGQGWTEAFF
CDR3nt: TGTGCCAGTAGTATAGGGCAGGGGTGGACTGAAGCTTTCTTT

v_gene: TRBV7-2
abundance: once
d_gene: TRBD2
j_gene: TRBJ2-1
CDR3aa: CASSDPRDYSYNEQFF
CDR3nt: TGTGCCAGCAGCGACCCCCGGGACTACTCCTACAATGAGCAGTTCTTC

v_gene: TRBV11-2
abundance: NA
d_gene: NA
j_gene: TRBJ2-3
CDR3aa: CASSSSTDTQYF
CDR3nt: TGTGCCAGCAGCTCCTCCACAGATACGCAGTATTTT

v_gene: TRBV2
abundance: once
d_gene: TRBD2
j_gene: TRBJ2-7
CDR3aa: CASTGLAGFYEQYF
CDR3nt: TGTGCCAGCACGGGACTAGCGGGTTTCTACGAGCAGTACTTC